These 14 T cell receptor beta chains came from one sample sequenced in a study of neurological immune-mediated disorders. TCRdb re-analysed the 5' RACE reads in MiXCR, keeping a single row per CDR3 protein. The repertoire consists of under 130,000 distinct CDR3 sequences, with more than 10% occurring once and the leading ten covering about 3.1%. Indicated time point: longitudinal time-point 3. Sequenced: PBMCs. Receptors originate from a female donor with HTLV-1-associated myelopathy (HAM/TSP).

This clonotype was observed at least ten times. The gene calls are TRBV20-1 and TRBJ1-3; D is possibly TRBD1 (5 bases). The CDR3 is 15 residues long. The V end lost 5 bases, the J end lost 1 base, and 15 bases lay between the germline ends. Germline V CDR1 and CDR2: DFQATT, SNEGSKA (reference sequence). The CDR3 coding sequence is TGCAGTGCTGATCCTTCAGGGTCTTCTGGAAACACCATATATTTT. Protein product: CSADPSGSSGNTIYF.

The chain joins TRBV18 to TRBJ2-7; TRBD1 agrees at 10 bases. V trimming: 6 bases; J trimming: 2 bases; junction bases outside the gene matches: 4. The germline CDR1 and CDR2 sequences are KGHSH and LQKENI. CDR3 length: 14 amino acids. The CDR3 region is CASSRTGGTYEQYF. The CDR3 coding sequence is TGTGCCAGCTCCCGGACAGGGGGAACCTACGAGCAGTACTTC.

This clonotype appeared many times. This rearrangement joins TRBV28 to TRBJ2-7; TRBD1 matches at 10 bases. V trimming: 5 bases; J trimming: 2 bases; junction bases outside the gene matches: 12. The CDR3 has 17 residues. Germline assignment: CDR1 MDHEN and CDR2 SYDVKM. Written as DNA, the CDR3 is TGTGCCAGCAGTGTTCAGTTGGGGACAGGGGCTCCCTACGAGCAGTACTTC. Translation: CASSVQLGTGAPYEQYF.

The table lists this clonotype with a few counts. The CDR3 bases are TGTGCCAGCAGCCTAGCGGGGTACACAGATACGCAGTATTTT. Translated, it gives CASSLAGYTDTQYF. This chain joins TRBV11-2 and TRBJ2-3; 9 positions agree with TRBD2. J was trimmed by 2 bases and V by 5 bases; bases with no gene match: 2. From germline, CDR1 is SGHAT and CDR2 FQNNGV. The CDR3 spans 14 residues.

The sample holds many counts of this clonotype. The chain recombines TRBV5-1 with TRBJ2-7; D gene unclear. Germline CDR1 SGHRS, CDR2 YFSETQ. V lost 0 bases to trimming and J lost 1 base, with 14 bases between them. This CDR3 comprises 16 residues. The CDR3 sequence is CASSLGTPSQSYEQYF. In DNA form, the CDR3 reads TGCGCCAGCAGCTTGGGGACCCCATCACAGTCCTACGAGCAGTACTTC.

This clonotype came up many times. Germline is not matched at one junction end, which may reflect a read error. V usage is TRBV28 and J usage is TRBJ2-7; 10 bases are shared with TRBD2. CDR1 MDHEN and CDR2 SYDVKM come from the germline V gene. This CDR3 has 12 amino acids. The CDR3 sequence is CASSFLTSGATF. In nucleotides, the CDR3 is TGTGCCAGCAGTTTCCTAACTAGCGGGGCAACATTC.

This clonotype was counted at least ten times. CDR3 in DNA: TGCGCCAGCAGCCCCCTGACTAGCGGGGTAAGCACAGATACGCAGTATTTT. This sequence encodes CASSPLTSGVSTDTQYF. This chain joins TRBV5-1 and TRBJ2-3, with TRBD2 identical over 11 bases. Trimming at V came to 4 bases and at J to 0 bases, leaving 7 bases not matched to a gene. From germline, CDR1 is SGHRS and CDR2 YFSETQ. The CDR3 spans 17 residues.

This chain joins TRBV28 and TRBJ2-1, with 11 bases matching TRBD1. Trimming took 2 bases from V and 7 from J; bases not matched to a gene: 4. This CDR3 has 15 residues. Germline V gene data show CDR1 as MDHEN and CDR2 as SYDVKM. CDR3 in amino acids: CASSLGTGGRNEQFF. CDR3 nucleotides: TGTGCCAGCAGTTTAGGGACAGGGGGTCGGAATGAGCAGTTCTTC.

This clonotype was observed many times. This chain links TRBV5-1 with TRBJ2-7; TRBD2 matches 12 bases. Germline loops: CDR1 SGHRS, CDR2 YFSETQ. Unmatched junction bases numbered 3, after V lost 3 bases and J lost 5 bases. This CDR3 has 14 residues. The CDR3 DNA is TGCGCCAGCAGCTACTCTAGCGGGGGGGACGAGCAGTACTTC. This gives the protein CASSYSSGGDEQYF.

This clonotype was seen many times. V gene TRBV20-1 combines with J gene TRBJ2-1, with D uncertain. The germline CDR1 and CDR2 sequences are DFQATT and SNEGSKA (reference sequence). The CDR3 sequence is 14 residues long. V was pared by 1 base and J by 3 bases, with 10 bases between. CDR3 nucleotide sequence: TGCAGTGCTAGAGTGCGCGGTTTCTACAATGAGCAGTTCTTC. Protein: CSARVRGFYNEQFF.

This clonotype has at least ten counts. The rearrangement joins TRBV5-5 to TRBJ2-5, with D perhaps TRBD1 or TRBD2 (6 bases each). CDR3 size: 16 residues. CDR1 SGHKS and CDR2 YYEKEE come from the germline V gene (reference sequence). V was pared by 3 bases and J by 2 bases, with 17 bases between. Here the CDR3 reads CASSSGGRHTQETQYF. The CDR3 nucleotides read TGTGCCAGCAGCTCCGGGGGCCGCCATACTCAAGAGACCCAGTACTTC.

At least ten counts were recorded for this clonotype. The chain carries TRBV6-6 and TRBJ2-3; 7 bases agree with TRBD1. Trimming at V came to 6 bases and at J to 5 bases, leaving 2 bases not matched to a gene. CDR1 and CDR2 (germline): MNHNY, SVGAGI (reference sequence). This CDR3 contains 12 residues. The CDR3 region has the DNA TGTGCCAGCAGAACAGGGGTAGATACGCAGTATTTT. Translated, it gives CASRTGVDTQYF.

This clonotype was found a few times. The chain is built from TRBV27 and TRBJ2-2; 7 positions match TRBD1. The germline V gene has CDR1 MNHEY and CDR2 SMNVEV (reference sequence). With V trimmed by 5 bases and J by 0 bases, 12 bases remained unmatched. CDR3 length equals 18 residues. CDR3 sequence reads: CASSRTGPLLSNTGELFF. CDR3 bases: TGTGCCAGCAGTAGGACAGGACCTCTACTTTCGAACACCGGGGAGCTGTTTTTT.

On this clonotype: The junction departs from the called germline gene at one end, perhaps through a read error. V gene TRBV2 combines with J gene TRBJ2-1; weak D call: TRBD1 (5 bases). Germline V gene lookup returns CDR1 SNHLY and CDR2 FYNNEI. This CDR3 has 15 residues. The CDR3 protein is CVSSDRQPSYNEQFF. The DNA of the CDR3 is TGTGTCAGCAGTGACAGACAGCCCTCCTACAATGAGCAGTTCTTC.